The entry below describes one T cell receptor beta chain. Random hexamers primed reverse transcription of 0.5 to 1 ug RNA. TCRdb re-analysed the immunoSEQ multiplex PCR reads in MiXCR, keeping a single row per CDR3 protein. The table includes 140,000 or so distinct CDR3 sequences, approximately 94% detected once. With 0 bases clipped from V and 4 bases from J, the junction kept 8 bases outside the gene matches. From germline, CDR1 is DFQATT and CDR2 SNEGSKA (reference sequence). The length of the CDR3 is 16 residues. The data originate from a study of CD8 T cells in Susac syndrome. The V and J genes are TRBV20-1 and TRBJ1-4, with TRBD1 identical over 7 bases. This clonotype was obtained from a human donor in good health. The sequenced sample was CD4+ T cells from PBMCs. CDR3 in DNA: TGCAGTGCTAGAGATCTGTGGGGGACAGTTAATGAAAAACTGTTTTTT. Protein product: CSARDLWGTVNEKLFF.